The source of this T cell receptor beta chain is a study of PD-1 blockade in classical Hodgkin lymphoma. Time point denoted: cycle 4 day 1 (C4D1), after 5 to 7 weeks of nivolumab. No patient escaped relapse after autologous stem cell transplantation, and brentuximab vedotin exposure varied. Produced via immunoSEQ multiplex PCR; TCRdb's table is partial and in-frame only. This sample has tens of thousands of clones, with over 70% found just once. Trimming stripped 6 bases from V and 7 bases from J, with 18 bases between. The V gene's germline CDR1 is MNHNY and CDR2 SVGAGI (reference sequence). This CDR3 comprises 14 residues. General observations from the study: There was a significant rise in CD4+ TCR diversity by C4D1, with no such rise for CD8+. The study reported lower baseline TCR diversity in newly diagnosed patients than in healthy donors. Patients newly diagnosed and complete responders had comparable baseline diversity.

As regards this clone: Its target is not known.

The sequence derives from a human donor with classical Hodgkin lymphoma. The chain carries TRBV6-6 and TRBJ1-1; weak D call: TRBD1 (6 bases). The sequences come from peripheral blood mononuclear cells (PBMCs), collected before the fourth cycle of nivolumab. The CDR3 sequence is CASRSRQVTNEAFF. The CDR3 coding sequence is TGTGCCAGCAGATCTAGACAGGTGACTAATGAAGCTTTCTTT.